The present entry profiles one T cell receptor (beta chain) with its context. This specimen comes from a study of blood T cell repertoires in COVID-19. Study at large: Acute-phase and convalescent COVID-19 samples originated in the United States, Italy and Spain.

Enrollees, roughly 18 to 90 years old, lived in 24 US areas. Participants' reported clinical history set cohort assignment. Either two negative PCRs, clearance, or symptom resolution qualified Cohort 3 donors as recovered. In germline, CDR1 is LNHNV, CDR2 YYDKDF (reference sequence). The V and J ends lost 8 bases and 0 bases respectively, with 11 bases between them. The CDR3 sequence is 13 residues long. The data were produced by immunoSEQ multiplex PCR, yet TCRdb's version contains in-frame clones alone and is incomplete. The sample lists about 180,000 clones, about nine tenths occurring once. The J gene is TRBJ2-7, the V gene TRBV15; weak D call: TRBD1 (5 bases). The sample was PBMCs or T cells enriched from blood (not recorded which). The receptor comes from a woman between 18 and 30 years old who had recovered from COVID-19. The CDR3 is CATSVDSSYEQYF. In DNA, the CDR3 is TGTGCCACCTCCGTCGACAGCTCCTACGAGCAGTACTTC.